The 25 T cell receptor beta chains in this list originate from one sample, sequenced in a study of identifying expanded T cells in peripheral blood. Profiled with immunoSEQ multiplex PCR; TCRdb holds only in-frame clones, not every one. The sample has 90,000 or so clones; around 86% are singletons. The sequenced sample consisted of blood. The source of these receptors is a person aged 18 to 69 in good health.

The CDR3 is CAISSTGSAGELFF. The CDR3, as DNA: TGTGCCATCAGTTCAACAGGGTCAGCCGGGGAGCTGTTTTTT. The V gene is TRBV10-3, the J gene TRBJ2-2; TRBD1 is a possible D gene (6 bases). The germline CDR1 and CDR2 sequences are ENHRY and SYGVKD. The CDR3 is 14 residues long. V lost 5 bases and J lost 6, with 13 bases in between.

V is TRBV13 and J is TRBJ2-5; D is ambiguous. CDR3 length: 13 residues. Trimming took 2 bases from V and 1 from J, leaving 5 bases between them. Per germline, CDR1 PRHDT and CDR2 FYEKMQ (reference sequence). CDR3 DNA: TGTGCCAGCAGCTTAAAGATCCAAGAGACCCAGTACTTC. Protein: CASSLKIQETQYF.

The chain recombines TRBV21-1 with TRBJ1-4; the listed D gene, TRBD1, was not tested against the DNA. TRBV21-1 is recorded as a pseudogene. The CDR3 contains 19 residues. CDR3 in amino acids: CASSKGPRDRAAGWEKLFF. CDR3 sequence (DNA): TGTGCCAGCAGCAAAGGCCCGAGGGACAGGGCTGCGGGGTGGGAAAAACTGTTTTTT.

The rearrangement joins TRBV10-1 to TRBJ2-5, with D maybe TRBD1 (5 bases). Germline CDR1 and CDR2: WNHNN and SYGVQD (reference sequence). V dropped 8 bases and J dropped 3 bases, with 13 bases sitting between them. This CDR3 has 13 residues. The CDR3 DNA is TGCGCCAGCGTACGCAGGGTTAAAGAGACCCAGTACTTC. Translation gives CASVRRVKETQYF.

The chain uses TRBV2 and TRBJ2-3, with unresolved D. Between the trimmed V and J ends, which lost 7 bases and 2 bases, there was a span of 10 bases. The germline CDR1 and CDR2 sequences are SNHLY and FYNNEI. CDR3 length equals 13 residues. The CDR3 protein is CASTRLDTDTQYF. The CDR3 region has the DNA TGTGCCAGCACCCGGCTAGACACAGATACGCAGTATTTT.

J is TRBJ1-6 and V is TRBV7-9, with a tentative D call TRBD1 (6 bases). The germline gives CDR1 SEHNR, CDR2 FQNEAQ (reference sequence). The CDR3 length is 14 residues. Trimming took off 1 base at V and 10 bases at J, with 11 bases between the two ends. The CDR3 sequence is CASSLEGQLSPLHF. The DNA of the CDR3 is TGTGCCAGCAGCTTAGAGGGACAACTCTCACCCCTCCACTTT.

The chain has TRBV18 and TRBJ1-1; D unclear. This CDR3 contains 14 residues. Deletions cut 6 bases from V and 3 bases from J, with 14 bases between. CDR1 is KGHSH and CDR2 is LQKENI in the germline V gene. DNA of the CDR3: TGTGCCAGCTCCCTCTCAACAAGGGACACTGAAGCTTTCTTT. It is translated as CASSLSTRDTEAFF.

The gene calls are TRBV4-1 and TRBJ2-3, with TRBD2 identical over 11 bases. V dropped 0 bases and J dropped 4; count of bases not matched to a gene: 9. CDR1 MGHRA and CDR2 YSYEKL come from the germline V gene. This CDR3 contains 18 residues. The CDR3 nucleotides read TGCGCCAGCAGCCAAGATCGGTCTAGCGGGGGGAGGGCAGATACGCAGTATTTT. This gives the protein CASSQDRSSGGRADTQYF.

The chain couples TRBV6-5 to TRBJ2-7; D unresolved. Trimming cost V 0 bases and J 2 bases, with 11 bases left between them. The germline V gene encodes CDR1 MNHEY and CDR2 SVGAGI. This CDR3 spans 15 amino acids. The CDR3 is CASSYSVLPTYEQYF. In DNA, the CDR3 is TGTGCCAGCAGTTACTCAGTTCTCCCTACCTACGAGCAGTACTTC.

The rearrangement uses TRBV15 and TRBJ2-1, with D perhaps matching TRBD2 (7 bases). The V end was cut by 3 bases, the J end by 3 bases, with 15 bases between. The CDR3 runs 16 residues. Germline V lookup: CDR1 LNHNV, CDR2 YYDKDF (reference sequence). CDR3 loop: CATSRGSGGRYNEQFF. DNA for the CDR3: TGTGCCACCAGCAGGGGGTCGGGGGGCCGCTACAATGAGCAGTTCTTC.

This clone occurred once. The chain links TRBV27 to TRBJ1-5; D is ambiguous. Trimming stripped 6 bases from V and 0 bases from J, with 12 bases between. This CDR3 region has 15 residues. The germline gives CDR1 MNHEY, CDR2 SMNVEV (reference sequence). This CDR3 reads CASSFTGLSNQPQHF. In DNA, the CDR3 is TGTGCCAGCAGCTTCACTGGACTTAGCAATCAGCCCCAGCATTTT.

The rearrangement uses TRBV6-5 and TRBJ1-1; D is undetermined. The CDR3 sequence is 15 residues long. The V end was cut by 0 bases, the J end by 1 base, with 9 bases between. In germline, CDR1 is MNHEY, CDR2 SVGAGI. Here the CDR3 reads CASSYSMVGNTEAFF. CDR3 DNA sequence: TGTGCCAGCAGTTACTCGATGGTTGGGAACACTGAAGCTTTCTTT.

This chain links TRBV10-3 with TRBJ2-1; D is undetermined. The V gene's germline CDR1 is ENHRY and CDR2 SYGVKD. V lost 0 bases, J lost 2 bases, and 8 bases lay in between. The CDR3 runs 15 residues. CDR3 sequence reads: CAISESKETYNEQFF. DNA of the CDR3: TGTGCCATCAGTGAGTCGAAGGAGACCTACAATGAGCAGTTCTTC.

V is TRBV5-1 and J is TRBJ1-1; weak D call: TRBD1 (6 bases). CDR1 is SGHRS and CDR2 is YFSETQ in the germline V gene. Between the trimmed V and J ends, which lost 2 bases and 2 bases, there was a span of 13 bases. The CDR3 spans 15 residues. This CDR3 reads CASSLYRATNTEAFF. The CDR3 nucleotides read TGCGCCAGCAGCTTATACAGGGCTACAAACACTGAAGCTTTCTTT.

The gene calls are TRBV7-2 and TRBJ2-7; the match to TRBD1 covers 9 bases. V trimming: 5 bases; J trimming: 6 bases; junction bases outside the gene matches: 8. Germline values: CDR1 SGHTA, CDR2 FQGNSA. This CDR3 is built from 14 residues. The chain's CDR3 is CASSRAGTGIEQYF. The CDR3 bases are TGTGCCAGCAGCAGAGCCGGGACAGGGATCGAGCAGTACTTC.

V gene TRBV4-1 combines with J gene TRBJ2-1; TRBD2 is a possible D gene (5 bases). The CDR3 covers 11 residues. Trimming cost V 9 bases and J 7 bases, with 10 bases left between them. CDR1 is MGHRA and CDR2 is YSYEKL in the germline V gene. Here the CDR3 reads CASGEGNEQFF. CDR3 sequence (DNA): TGCGCCAGTGGCGAGGGAAATGAGCAGTTCTTC.

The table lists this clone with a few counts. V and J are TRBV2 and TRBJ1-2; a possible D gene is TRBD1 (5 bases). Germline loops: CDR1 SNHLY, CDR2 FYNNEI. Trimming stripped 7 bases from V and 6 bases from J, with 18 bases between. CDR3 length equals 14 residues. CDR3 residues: CASNTGGTVNGYTF. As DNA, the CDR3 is TGTGCCAGCAATACGGGGGGGACGGTAAATGGCTACACCTTC.

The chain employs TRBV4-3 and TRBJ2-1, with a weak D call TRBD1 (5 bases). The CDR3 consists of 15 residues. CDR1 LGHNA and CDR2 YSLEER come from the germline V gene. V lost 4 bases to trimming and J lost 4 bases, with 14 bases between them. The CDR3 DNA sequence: TGCGCCAGCAGCCCAGCGACAGAGCCTTACAATGAGCAGTTCTTC. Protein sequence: CASSPATEPYNEQFF.

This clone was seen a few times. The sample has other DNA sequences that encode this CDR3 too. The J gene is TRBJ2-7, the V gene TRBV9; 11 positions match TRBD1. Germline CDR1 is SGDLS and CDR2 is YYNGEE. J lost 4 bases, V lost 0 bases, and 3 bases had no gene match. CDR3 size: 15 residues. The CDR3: CASSVGTGGAYEQYF. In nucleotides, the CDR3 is TGTGCCAGCAGCGTAGGGACAGGGGGCGCGTACGAGCAGTACTTC.

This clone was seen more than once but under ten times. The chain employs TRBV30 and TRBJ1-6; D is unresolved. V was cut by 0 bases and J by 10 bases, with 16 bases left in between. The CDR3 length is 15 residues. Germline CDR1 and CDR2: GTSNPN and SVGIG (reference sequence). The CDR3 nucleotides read TGTGCCTGGAGTGTAAGATTCGGCAGGCACTCACCCCTCCACTTT. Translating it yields CAWSVRFGRHSPLHF.

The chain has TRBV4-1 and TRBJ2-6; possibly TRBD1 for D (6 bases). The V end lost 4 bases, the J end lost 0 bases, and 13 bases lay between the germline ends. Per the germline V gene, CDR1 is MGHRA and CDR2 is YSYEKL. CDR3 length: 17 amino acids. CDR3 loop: CASSPLGAGSGANVLTF. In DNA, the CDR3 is TGCGCCAGCAGCCCGCTGGGGGCCGGCTCTGGGGCCAACGTCCTGACTTTC.

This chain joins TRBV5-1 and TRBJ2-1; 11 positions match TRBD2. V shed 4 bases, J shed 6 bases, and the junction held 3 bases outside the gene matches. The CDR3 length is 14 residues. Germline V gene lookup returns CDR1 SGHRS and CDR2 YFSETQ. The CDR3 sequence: CASSLGTSGNEQFF. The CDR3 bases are TGCGCCAGCAGCCTCGGGACTAGCGGCAATGAGCAGTTCTTC.

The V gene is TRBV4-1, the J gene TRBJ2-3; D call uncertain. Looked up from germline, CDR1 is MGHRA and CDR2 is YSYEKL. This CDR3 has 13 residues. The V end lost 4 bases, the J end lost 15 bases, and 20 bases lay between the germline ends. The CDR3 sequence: CASSPHHLESEYF. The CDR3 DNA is TGCGCCAGCAGCCCGCACCACCTAGAATCAGAATATTTT.

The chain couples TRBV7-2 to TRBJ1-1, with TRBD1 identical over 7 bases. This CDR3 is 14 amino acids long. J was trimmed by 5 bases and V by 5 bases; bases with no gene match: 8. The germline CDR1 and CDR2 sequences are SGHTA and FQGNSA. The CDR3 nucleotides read TGTGCCAGCAGCAAGGACAGGTTGAGGACTGAAGCTTTCTTT. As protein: CASSKDRLRTEAFF.

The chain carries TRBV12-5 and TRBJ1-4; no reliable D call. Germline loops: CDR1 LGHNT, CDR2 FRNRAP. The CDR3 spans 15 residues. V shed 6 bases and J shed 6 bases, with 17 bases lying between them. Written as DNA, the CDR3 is TGTGCTAGTGGAAGGCTATCCCCCTTGGATGAAAAACTGTTTTTT. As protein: CASGRLSPLDEKLFF.